These T cell receptor beta chains were read from a single sample in a study of neurological immune-mediated disorders. One entry per CDR3 protein, called by TCRdb with MiXCR from the 5' RACE reads. The sample shows about 120,000 distinct CDR3 sequences, roughly 3.2% of them seen only once. The specimen sequenced was PBMCs. The receptors here all came from a woman between 25 and 40 years old with multiple sclerosis. Both conserved end residues are part of each CDR3. A D gene is named only where the DNA matches it firmly. Expanded clones are given a class, and other clones once, few, many or no size at all.

len,d_gene,v_gene,abundance,j_gene,CDR3aa,CDR3nt
12,.,TRBV29-1,many,TRBJ1-1,CSISKSALEAFF,TGCAGCATCTCTAAGTCGGCACTAGAAGCTTTCTTT
14,TRBD1,TRBV5-5,many,TRBJ1-1,CASSLGPGGTEAFF,TGTGCCAGCAGCTTGGGTCCAGGGGGCACTGAAGCTTTCTTT
15,.,TRBV7-8,many,TRBJ1-5,CASSLGVRGVQPQHF,TGTGCCAGCAGCTTAGGAGTCAGGGGTGTGCAGCCCCAGCATTTT
16,.,TRBV19,many,TRBJ2-2,CASTLIPGSDTGELFF,TGTGCCAGTACCCTAATCCCCGGGAGCGACACCGGGGAGCTGTTTTTT
16,.,TRBV5-1,many,TRBJ2-1,CASSYDGGRGYNEQFF,TGCGCCAGCAGCTACGACGGTGGACGGGGATACAATGAGCAGTTCTTC
16,.,TRBV15,many,TRBJ2-7,CATSRDIPLDPYEQYF,TGTGCCACCAGCAGAGATATCCCTCTGGACCCCTACGAGCAGTACTTC
17,TRBD1,TRBV4-3,many,TRBJ1-4,CASSQDRQGPTNEKLFF,TGCGCCAGCAGCCAAGATAGACAGGGGCCAACTAATGAAAAACTGTTTTTT
15,.,TRBV5-6,many,TRBJ1-1,CASSLLTEPNTEAFF,TGTGCCAGCAGCTTGTTGACAGAACCGAACACTGAAGCTTTCTTT
14,.,TRBV4-3,many,TRBJ1-5,CASSQAEGNQPQHF,TGCGCCAGCAGCCAAGCTGAGGGGAATCAGCCCCAGCATTTT
16,TRBD1,TRBV7-6,many,TRBJ2-7,CASSRTRDRDPYEQYF,TGTGCCAGCAGCAGAACTCGGGACAGGGACCCCTACGAGCAGTACTTC
15,TRBD2,TRBV5-1,many,TRBJ2-3,CASTSTSGTTDTQYF,TGCGCGAGCACTTCGACTAGCGGGACCACAGATACGCAGTATTTT
13,TRBD1,TRBV29-1,many,TRBJ1-1,CSVEGGTATEAFF,TGCAGCGTTGAGGGCGGGACAGCCACTGAAGCTTTCTTT
19,.,TRBV6-6,many,TRBJ2-6,CASSYTTGSRGSGANVLTF,TGTGCCAGCAGTTACACTACGGGATCCAGGGGTTCAGGGGCCAACGTCCTGACTTTC
13,.,TRBV3-1,many,TRBJ2-5,CASSQGLKETQYF,TGTGCCAGCAGCCAAGGACTAAAAGAGACCCAGTACTTC
16,TRBD1,TRBV6-6,many,TRBJ2-2,CASSYPWTGGPGELFF,TGTGCCAGCAGTTACCCGTGGACAGGGGGTCCCGGGGAGCTGTTTTTT
13,.,TRBV6-5,few,TRBJ1-5,CASSSWINQPQHF,TGTGCCAGCAGTTCGTGGATCAATCAGCCCCAGCATTTT
13,.,TRBV12-3/TRBV12-4,many,TRBJ2-7,CASSLVDNHEQYF,TGTGCCAGCAGTTTAGTAGACAACCACGAGCAGTACTTC
15,.,TRBV20-1,many,TRBJ2-7,CSAQIPSSGSYEQYF,TGCAGTGCTCAGATACCCTCGTCCGGCTCCTACGAGCAGTACTTC
13,.,TRBV5-6,many,TRBJ1-2,CASRMGFNYGYTF,TGTGCCAGCAGGATGGGGTTTAACTATGGCTACACCTTC
14,TRBD1,TRBV29-1,many,TRBJ1-5,CSAATGAGNQPQHF,TGCAGCGCCGCGACAGGGGCCGGCAATCAGCCCCAGCATTTT
15,TRBD2,TRBV5-1,many,TRBJ2-1,CASSFGGSSYNEQFF,TGCGCCAGCAGCTTTGGCGGGAGCTCCTACAATGAGCAGTTCTTC
17,.,TRBV5-1,many,TRBJ2-1,CASSLEGGWSSYNEQFF,TGCGCCAGCAGCTTGGAAGGAGGCTGGAGCTCCTACAATGAGCAGTTCTTC
12,.,TRBV29-1,many,TRBJ2-7,CSVPSETYEQYF,TGCAGCGTGCCTAGCGAAACCTACGAGCAGTACTTC
15,.,TRBV7-8,many,TRBJ1-1,CASSLGLGPNTEAFF,TGTGCCAGCAGCTTAGGGTTGGGACCGAACACTGAAGCTTTCTTT
12,TRBD2,TRBV3-1,many,TRBJ2-5,CASGLGGETQYF,TGTGCCAGCGGTCTCGGGGGGGAGACCCAGTACTTC
14,.,TRBV7-9,many,TRBJ1-4,CASSAGTVNEKLFF,TGTGCCAGCAGCGCCGGGACGGTGAATGAAAAACTGTTTTTT
17,.,TRBV9,many,TRBJ1-2,CASSVGPGPTLNYGYTF,TGTGCCAGCAGCGTAGGCCCGGGACCGACTCTTAACTATGGCTACACCTTC
16,TRBD2,TRBV6-5,many,TRBJ2-7,CASSRGLAGGPAEQYF,TGTGCCAGCAGTCGCGGACTAGCGGGAGGGCCGGCCGAGCAGTACTTC
15,.,TRBV5-1,many,TRBJ1-4,CASSSGWRTPEKLFF,TGCGCCAGCAGCTCTGGGTGGCGGACACCGGAAAAACTGTTTTTT
17,.,TRBV7-2,many,TRBJ1-4,CASSLAGRVGAGEKLFF,TGTGCCAGCAGCTTAGCGGGCAGGGTGGGAGCAGGTGAAAAACTGTTTTTT
15,.,TRBV18,many,TRBJ2-1,CASSDEQGLLDEQFF,TGTGCCAGCTCCGATGAACAGGGTCTATTGGATGAGCAGTTCTTC
12,.,TRBV7-9,many,TRBJ2-7,CASSFVLHEQYF,TGTGCCAGCAGCTTCGTTCTCCACGAGCAGTACTTC
15,TRBD1,TRBV5-1,many,TRBJ1-2,CASSPIRRQGDGYTF,TGCGCCAGCAGCCCGATCCGTCGACAGGGAGACGGCTACACCTTC
14,TRBD1,TRBV29-1,many,TRBJ2-5,CSVSHIQGLETQYF,TGCAGCGTTTCCCACATACAGGGGTTAGAGACCCAGTACTTC
15,TRBD1,TRBV5-6,many,TRBJ1-2,CASSPGTGKYYGYTF,TGTGCCAGCAGTCCCGGGACAGGAAAATACTATGGCTACACCTTC
13,TRBD1,TRBV12-3/TRBV12-4,many,TRBJ1-5,CASSRGQGGTQHF,TGTGCCAGCAGCAGGGGACAGGGAGGGACCCAGCATTTT
18,TRBD2,TRBV29-1,few,TRBJ2-3,CSVAGTSGRRISTDTQYF,TGCAGCGTAGCCGGGACTAGCGGGAGGAGGATAAGCACAGATACGCAGTATTTT
14,TRBD2,TRBV20-1,many,TRBJ2-2,CSARTSGNTGELFF,TGCAGTGCTAGGACTAGCGGGAACACCGGGGAGCTGTTTTTT
17,.,TRBV10-3,many,TRBJ2-1,CAISEQTSGQGYNEQFF,TGTGCCATCAGTGAGCAGACCTCCGGGCAAGGATACAATGAGCAGTTCTTC
16,TRBD1,TRBV5-1,many,TRBJ1-1,CASSLALGQGNTEAFF,TGCGCCAGCAGCTTGGCCCTAGGACAGGGAAACACTGAAGCTTTCTTT
15,TRBD2,TRBV7-2,many,TRBJ2-2,CASLWGRGGTGELFF,TGTGCCAGCCTTTGGGGGAGGGGTGGCACCGGGGAGCTGTTTTTT
12,.,TRBV28,many,TRBJ2-4,CASTSLGNIQYF,TGTGCCAGTACTAGTCTTGGCAACATTCAGTACTTC
14,TRBD1,TRBV5-1,.,TRBJ1-5,CASSYGTGDQPQHF,TGCGCCAGCAGCTACGGGACAGGGGATCAGCCCCAGCATTTT
13,.,TRBV5-1,many,TRBJ2-7,CASSATGSYEQYF,TGCGCCAGCAGCGCGACAGGCTCCTACGAGCAGTACTTC
13,TRBD1,TRBV2,many,TRBJ2-7,CASMGQASYEQYF,TGTGCCAGCATGGGACAGGCCTCCTACGAGCAGTACTTC
15,TRBD2,TRBV20-1,many,TRBJ2-1,CSAGGGTNSYNEQFF,TGCAGTGCGGGGGGGGGGACTAACTCCTACAATGAGCAGTTCTTC
14,.,TRBV20-1,many,TRBJ2-7,CSATGRSRVHEQYF,TGCAGTGCAACCGGACGGTCCCGAGTCCACGAGCAGTACTTC
15,TRBD2,TRBV12-3/TRBV12-4,many,TRBJ2-5,CASSFGSGGGETQYF,TGTGCCAGCAGTTTTGGTAGCGGGGGGGGGGAGACCCAGTACTTC
12,.,TRBV29-1,many,TRBJ2-7,CSVTAGMYEQYF,TGCAGCGTTACGGCGGGAATGTACGAGCAGTACTTC
13,.,TRBV27,many,TRBJ1-2,CATKTGDEWGYTF,TGTGCCACCAAGACAGGAGACGAATGGGGCTACACCTTC
12,.,TRBV12-3/TRBV12-4,many,TRBJ2-1,CASSWTTGEQFF,TGTGCCAGCAGCTGGACTACCGGTGAGCAGTTCTTC
13,.,TRBV5-6,many,TRBJ1-2,CASSLSGVSGYTF,TGTGCCAGCAGCTTGTCGGGGGTCTCTGGCTACACCTTC
16,.,TRBV7-8,many,TRBJ1-2,CASSLRAGYINYGYTF,TGTGCCAGCAGCCTCCGGGCAGGATACATTAACTATGGCTACACCTTC
16,TRBD1,TRBV12-3/TRBV12-4,many,TRBJ2-6,CASSLTRGPGANVLTF,TGTGCCAGCAGTTTGACAAGGGGGCCTGGGGCCAACGTCCTGACTTTC
14,.,TRBV7-9,.,TRBJ1-1,CASRDGYMNTEAFF,TGTGCCAGCAGGGACGGGTACATGAACACTGAAGCTTTCTTT
15,TRBD2,TRBV20-1,many,TRBJ2-7,CSARVASGASYEQYF,TGCAGTGCTAGAGTTGCTAGCGGGGCCTCCTACGAGCAGTACTTC
13,.,TRBV4-3,many,TRBJ1-1,CASSSLPGSEAFF,TGCGCCAGCAGCTCTCTCCCGGGGTCTGAAGCTTTCTTT
13,TRBD1,TRBV5-4,many,TRBJ1-1,CASSSGQSTEAFF,TGTGCCAGCAGTTCGGGACAGAGCACTGAAGCTTTCTTT
15,.,TRBV7-6,many,TRBJ1-1,CASSRPRGQNTEAFF,TGTGCCAGCAGCCGGCCGAGGGGACAGAACACTGAAGCTTTCTTT
15,.,TRBV7-9,many,TRBJ1-4,CASSSLPRREEKLFF,TGTGCCAGCAGCTCCCTTCCAAGGCGGGAGGAAAAACTGTTTTTT